A single T cell receptor beta chain is shown here with its context. The CDR3 totals 18 residues. The germline V and J ends were trimmed by 2 bases and 0 bases, with 15 bases remaining between them. Germline V gene lookup returns CDR1 SGDLS and CDR2 YYNGEE. The repertoire was sequenced with immunoSEQ multiplex PCR; TCRdb's copy has only in-frame clones and lacks some. In the table there are about 58,000 clones, 82% of which are singletons. The sort gate was single viable CD3+CD4+CD8-CD45RO+ cells for memory CD4+ T cells. The sample comes from a study of memory CD4+ T cells and cytomegalovirus serostatus.

The V call is TRBV9, the J call TRBJ2-6; D possibly corresponds to TRBD1 (6 bases). Specimen: memory CD4+ T cells from blood. The receptor comes from an adult in good health and CMV-seronegative. Some clones in this sample may be carry-over from other donors' samples. In DNA form, the CDR3 reads TGTGCCAGCAGCGTTCGTGGGGGCCCACTCTCTGGGGCCAACGTCCTGACTTTC. Amino acids: CASSVRGGPLSGANVLTF.